This T cell receptor beta chain was found in a study of blood T cells in healthy people across ages. Overall study results and limits: It was held that the diversity estimates obtained from one million T cells were underestimates. With age, beta diversity per million T cells declined roughly linearly, significantly by 35 to 40.

Then a second PCR, running roughly 7 to 11 cycles, was carried out with a sample-barcoded 5' primer and a J-beta primer mix. TCRdb recomputed calls from the 5' RACE reads with MiXCR, one row per CDR3 protein. The sample shows around 1,500,000 distinct CDR3 sequences, 35% to 45% of them seen only once. This clonotype appeared once. Its antigen remains unknown. One end of the junction varies from germline; a read error may be responsible. This CDR3 comprises 15 residues. The germline V gene has CDR1 MDHEN and CDR2 SYDVKM. About 10 milliliters of peripheral blood were drawn from each donor. Total RNA amounts of at least 6 micrograms were extracted per sample.

This clonotype was obtained from a woman aged 18-29 years in good health. This chain links TRBV28 with TRBJ1-2, with 8 bases fitting TRBD1. The sequenced sample was blood. The DNA of the CDR3 is TGTGCCGGCAGTTTATTGGGCAGGGGGCTTGATGGCTACACCTTC. It codes for CAGSLLGRGLDGYTF.